The 12 T cell receptor beta chains presented below share a single source sample, sequenced in a study of cytomegalovirus exposure and HLA in healthy donors. PCR was performed using 60 Vbeta and 13 Jbeta primers. Data came from immunoSEQ multiplex PCR; TCRdb stores just in-frame clones and leaves some out. The sample records about 130,000 clones, roughly four fifths being singletons. What was sequenced was PBMCs. Source of these receptors: a woman in her forties or fifties in good health and CMV-seronegative.

The chain carries TRBV5-6 and TRBJ1-5, with 10 bases that match TRBD1. The ends lost 4 bases at V and 5 bases at J; junction bases unmatched: 6. CDR1 SGHDT and CDR2 YYEEEE come from the germline V gene. The CDR3 spans 15 residues. CDR3 sequence reads: CASSLTGTGDQPQHF. CDR3 in DNA: TGTGCCAGCAGCCTCACCGGGACAGGGGATCAGCCCCAGCATTTT.

The table lists this clone with a count of one. The chain employs TRBV6-5 and TRBJ2-1; TRBD1 agrees at 7 bases. Germline V gene data show CDR1 as MNHEY and CDR2 as SVGAGI. V shed 4 bases and J 6 bases; nucleotides not matched to a gene: 12. CDR3 length: 16 residues. CDR3 amino acids: CASSFTGATSGNEQFF. In nucleotides, the CDR3 is TGTGCCAGCAGTTTCACAGGGGCAACGTCCGGCAATGAGCAGTTCTTC.

This clone was seen only a few times. This chain connects TRBV25-1 to TRBJ1-1; D may be TRBD1 (6 bases). The CDR3 is 13 amino acids. V was shortened by 5 bases and J by 5 bases, with 12 bases between the two germline ends. From germline, CDR1 is MGHDK and CDR2 SYGVNS. CDR3 DNA: TGTGCCAGCAGTTCACTTACAGGGACTGAAGCTTTCTTT. It translates to CASSSLTGTEAFF.

The chain is built from TRBV6-5 and TRBJ2-1; no definite D call. V lost 4 bases, J lost 6 bases, and 19 bases lay in between. CDR3 length: 16 residues. Germline V gene data show CDR1 as MNHEY and CDR2 as SVGAGI. The CDR3 DNA follows: TGTGCCAGCAGTTTCTTCGGCCCTGAGGCACTCAATGAGCAGTTCTTC. Amino acids: CASSFFGPEALNEQFF.

In its sample, this clone was seen once. In DNA form, the CDR3 reads TGTGCCAGCAGTCTCTGGGGGGAGGTCCGCTACGAGCAGTACTTC. It yields the protein CASSLWGEVRYEQYF. The chain couples TRBV28 to TRBJ2-7, with D possibly being TRBD2 (6 bases). Germline V gene data show CDR1 as MDHEN and CDR2 as SYDVKM. Trimming left V 5 bases short and J 3 bases short, with 17 bases between. This CDR3 contains 15 residues.

This clone was detected a few times. The V gene is TRBV7-9, the J gene TRBJ1-2; the D gene is possibly TRBD1 (5 bases). The germline V gene has CDR1 SEHNR and CDR2 FQNEAQ (reference sequence). CDR3 length equals 15 residues. Trimming left V 0 bases short and J 4 bases short, with 12 bases between. The CDR3 here is CASSLAAQGPYGYTF. CDR3 nucleotide sequence: TGTGCCAGCAGCTTAGCGGCTCAGGGCCCCTATGGCTACACCTTC. The entire variable domain, with the rest obtained from reference TRBV7-9 and TRBJ1-2, is as follows: DTGVSQNPRHKITKRGQNVTFRCDPISEHNRLYWYRQTLGQGPEFLTYFQNEAQLEKSRLLSDRFSAERPKGSFSTLEIQRTEQGDSAMYLCASSLAAQGPYGYTFGSGTRLTVV.

The rearrangement joins TRBV30 to TRBJ1-4; tentative D call: TRBD1 (5 bases). Germline CDR1 is GTSNPN and CDR2 is SVGIG (reference sequence). The CDR3 extends over 14 amino acids. Trimming stripped 3 bases from V and 4 bases from J, with 12 bases between. CDR3 residues: CAWRRGGVNEKLFF. CDR3 bases: TGTGCCTGGAGGCGGGGCGGTGTTAATGAAAAACTGTTTTTT.

V gene TRBV30 combines with J gene TRBJ1-3; D remains unclear. The CDR3 length is 14 residues. Deletions cut 5 bases from V and 1 base from J, with 12 bases between. Germline V gene data show CDR1 as GTSNPN and CDR2 as SVGIG (reference sequence). The CDR3 coding sequence is TGTGCCTGGGAGGGCCTGAGGTCTGGAAACACCATATATTTT. It codes for CAWEGLRSGNTIYF.

The genes are TRBV2 and TRBJ2-7; TRBD2 agrees at 8 bases. This CDR3 has 15 residues. The V gene end was trimmed by 4 bases and the J gene end by 3 bases; junction bases not matched to a gene: 8. The V gene's germline CDR1 is SNHLY and CDR2 FYNNEI. The CDR3 protein is CASSARAGVRYEQYV. CDR3 in DNA: TGTGCCAGCAGTGCGAGAGCGGGAGTCCGCTACGAGCAGTACGTC.

The chain carries TRBV15 and TRBJ2-1; D possibly corresponds to TRBD2 (6 bases). CDR3 length: 17 amino acids. V lost 0 bases, J lost 4 bases, and 16 bases lay in between. CDR1 LNHNV and CDR2 YYDKDF come from the germline V gene (reference sequence). CDR3 DNA sequence: TGTGCCACCAGCAGAGATGGGGGACTGGGGAAATACAATGAGCAGTTCTTC. It yields the protein CATSRDGGLGKYNEQFF.

The rearrangement links TRBV6-5 to TRBJ2-3, with D possibly being TRBD2 (5 bases). Trimming took 10 bases from V and 3 from J, leaving 14 bases between them. CDR1 is MNHEY and CDR2 is SVGAGI in the germline V gene. The length of the CDR3 is 13 residues. The CDR3 nucleotides read TGTGCCACCCGTAGAGGGAGAACAGATACGCAGTATTTT. Protein product: CATRRGRTDTQYF.

This chain connects TRBV6-5 to TRBJ1-3; D gene unclear. Trimming stripped 0 bases from V and 8 bases from J, with 17 bases between. The CDR3 consists of 16 residues. Per the germline V gene, CDR1 is MNHEY and CDR2 is SVGAGI. The CDR3 spells CASSYSSGWYGDTIYF. CDR3 DNA: TGTGCCAGCAGTTACTCGAGTGGTTGGTATGGTGACACCATATATTTT.